This is a list of T cell receptor beta chains from one sample in a study of OX40 agonist ivuxolimab in advanced cancers. Sequenced by immunoSEQ multiplex PCR; TCRdb stores in-frame clones only, minus some. The sample has some 51,000 clones, 70% to 90% seen once. Sequenced material: CD4+ or CD8+ T cells sorted from blood, taken in a trial of the OX40 agonist ivuxolimab. The source of these receptors is an adult with an advanced solid tumor such as melanoma, head and neck, liver or kidney cancer. The CDR3 runs from the conserved cysteine through the conserved F or W. D genes are given only for firm matches. Some rows mark clone size as missing; the rest say once, few, many or name a class of expanded clone.

cdr3_aa	cdr3_nt	v_call	clone_size	d_call	j_call
CASSQDPGSPLHF	TGTGCCAGCAGCCAAGATCCGGGTTCACCCCTCCACTTT	TRBV14	few	-	TRBJ1-6
CASSLIQGGTEAFF	TGTGCCAGCAGTCTAATACAGGGCGGCACTGAAGCTTTCTTT	TRBV7-9	-	-	TRBJ1-1
CASSLPDREGYTF	TGTGCCAGCAGCCTCCCGGACAGAGAAGGCTACACCTTC	TRBV11-2	-	-	TRBJ1-2
CASRMTGSTEAFF	TGTGCCAGCAGGATGACAGGGTCCACTGAAGCTTTCTTT	TRBV5-6	once	TRBD1	TRBJ1-1
CASSVGTGDEQYF	TGTGCCAGCAGCGTAGGAACAGGCGACGAGCAGTACTTC	TRBV9	-	-	TRBJ2-7
CASSPDRSHKTQYF	TGCGCCAGCAGCCCGGACCGCTCCCACAAGACCCAGTACTTC	TRBV4-3	-	-	TRBJ2-5
CASSLDVWDRENYGYTF	TGTGCCAGCAGCTTAGATGTGTGGGACAGGGAAAACTATGGCTACACCTTC	TRBV11-2	once	TRBD1	TRBJ1-2
CASSLTGISYEQYF	TGTGCCAGCAGTCTGACAGGGATCTCCTACGAGCAGTACTTC	TRBV6-5	-	TRBD1	TRBJ2-7
CASSQGPGQGVDTQYF	TGCGCCAGCAGCCAAGGTCCGGGACAGGGTGTGGATACGCAGTATTTT	TRBV4-1	-	TRBD1	TRBJ2-3
CSGPGNTEAFF	TGCAGTGGACCAGGGAACACTGAAGCTTTCTTT	TRBV20-1	-	-	TRBJ1-1
CASSPGRGPFYNEQFF	TGCGCCAGCAGCCCAGGCCGGGGTCCCTTCTACAATGAGCAGTTCTTC	TRBV4-3	-	-	TRBJ2-1
CASRDLARSGYTF	TGTGCCAGTAGGGACCTGGCCAGGAGTGGCTACACCTTC	TRBV19	once	-	TRBJ1-2
CATSWQGLEKLFF	TGTGCCACCTCATGGCAGGGGTTGGAAAAACTGTTTTTT	TRBV25-1	-	-	TRBJ1-4
CASSQGVNTGELFF	TGTGCCAGCAGTCAAGGCGTGAACACCGGGGAGCTGTTTTTT	TRBV6-5	-	-	TRBJ2-2
CASSVVPDTEAFF	TGTGCCAGCAGCGTAGTTCCTGACACTGAAGCTTTCTTT	TRBV9	few	-	TRBJ1-1
CASSWPDSYEQYF	TGTGCCAGCAGCTGGCCTGACAGCTACGAGCAGTACTTC	TRBV5-6	-	-	TRBJ2-7
CATSRAGTQETQYF	TGTGCCACCAGCAGGGCCGGGACTCAAGAGACCCAGTACTTC	TRBV15	once	-	TRBJ2-5
CASSFPEGAEGNTIYF	TGCGCCAGCAGCTTCCCTGAGGGGGCGGAAGGAAACACCATATATTTT	TRBV5-1	-	TRBD1	TRBJ1-3
CASSSGRDSNYEQYF	TGTGCCAGCAGCTCCGGCCGGGACAGTAACTACGAGCAGTACTTC	TRBV7-6	-	TRBD1	TRBJ2-7
CASSFGAYEQYF	TGTGCCAGCAGCTTCGGAGCTTACGAGCAGTACTTC	TRBV5-4	-	-	TRBJ2-7
CASSLVSGGGTEAFF	TGTGCCAGCAGCTTAGTGTCAGGGGGCGGAACTGAAGCTTTCTTT	TRBV7-9	-	TRBD1	TRBJ1-1
CASSERQGYYEQYF	TGTGCCAGCAGTGAACGGCAGGGTTACTACGAGCAGTACTTC	TRBV2	-	-	TRBJ2-7
CASSQDLGPEQFF	TGTGCCAGCAGCCAAGATCTGGGACCTGAGCAGTTCTTC	TRBV4-2	-	-	TRBJ2-1
CASRAANTQYF	TGTGCCAGCAGGGCAGCTAATACGCAGTATTTT	TRBV25-1	-	-	TRBJ2-3
CASSGSGPEAFF	TGTGCCAGCAGTGGGTCGGGGCCGGAAGCTTTCTTT	TRBV2	-	-	TRBJ1-1
CASSQGTPEGVYEQYF	TGTGCCAGCAGCCAAGGGACCCCTGAGGGTGTGTACGAGCAGTACTTC	TRBV5-7	-	-	TRBJ2-7
CASSQEWQALEAFF	TGCGCCAGCAGCCAAGAGTGGCAGGCCCTTGAAGCTTTCTTT	TRBV4-3	-	-	TRBJ1-1
CASSGLEIGGYGYTF	TGTGCCAGCAGCGGCCTAGAGATAGGGGGGTATGGCTACACCTTC	TRBV9	-	-	TRBJ1-2
CASSGEGTTNEKLFF	TGTGCCAGCAGCGGGGAAGGCACAACTAATGAAAAACTGTTTTTT	TRBV9	-	-	TRBJ1-4
CASSVGTGSTEAFF	TGTGCCAGCAGCGTAGGGACAGGGTCCACTGAAGCTTTCTTT	TRBV9	-	TRBD1	TRBJ1-1
CSVEDLRGRSDTQYF	TGCAGCGTTGAAGATCTGAGGGGGCGGTCAGATACGCAGTATTTT	TRBV29-1	-	TRBD1	TRBJ2-3
CASSFTGTALTDTQYF	TGCGCCAGCAGCTTTACCGGGACAGCCCTCACAGATACGCAGTATTTT	TRBV5-1	-	TRBD1	TRBJ2-3
CASSLAANFEETQYF	TGCGCCAGCAGCTTGGCGGCGAATTTTGAGGAGACCCAGTACTTC	TRBV5-1	-	-	TRBJ2-5
CASSQDRGMNTEAFF	TGCGCCAGCAGCCAAGATCGGGGAATGAACACTGAAGCTTTCTTT	TRBV4-3	-	-	TRBJ1-1
CASSVAGNEQFF	TGTGCCAGCAGCGTGGCAGGCAATGAGCAGTTCTTC	TRBV9	-	-	TRBJ2-1